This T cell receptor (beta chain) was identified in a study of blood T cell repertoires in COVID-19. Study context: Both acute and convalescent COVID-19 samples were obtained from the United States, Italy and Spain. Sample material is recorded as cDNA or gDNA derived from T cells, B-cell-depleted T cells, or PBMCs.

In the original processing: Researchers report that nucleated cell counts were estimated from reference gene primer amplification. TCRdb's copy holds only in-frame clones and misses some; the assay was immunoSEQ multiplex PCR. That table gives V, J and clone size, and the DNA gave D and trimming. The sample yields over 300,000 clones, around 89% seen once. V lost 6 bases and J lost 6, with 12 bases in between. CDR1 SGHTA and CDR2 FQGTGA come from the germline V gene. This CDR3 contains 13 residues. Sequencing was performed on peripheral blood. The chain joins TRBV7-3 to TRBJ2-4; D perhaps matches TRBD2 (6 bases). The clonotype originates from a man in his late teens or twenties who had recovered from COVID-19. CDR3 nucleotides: TGTGCCAGCAGTCAATTTAGCGGAAACATTCAGTACTTC. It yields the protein CASSQFSGNIQYF. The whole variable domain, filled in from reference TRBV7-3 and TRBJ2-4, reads GAGVSQTPSNKVTEKGKYVELRCDPISGHTALYWYRQSLGQGPEFLIYFQGTGAADDSGLPNDRFFAVRPEGSVSTLKIQRTERGDSAVYLCASSQFSGNIQYFGAGTRLSVL.